The 13 T cell receptor beta chains below come from one sample, sequenced in a study of identical twins. TCRdb reprocessed the 5' RACE reads via MiXCR and lists one record per CDR3 protein. The profile shows 550,000 to 700,000 distinct CDR3 sequences, 21% of them singletons. This same sample was also taken into another study, of T cells expressing NK-cell markers.

Source material: PBMCs. These receptors were collected from a woman under 30 in good health.

This clonotype was counted only a few times. This rearrangement joins TRBV4-1 to TRBJ1-1; D is unresolved. V shed 1 base and J shed 0 bases, with 9 bases lying between them. Germline CDR1 is MGHRA and CDR2 is YSYEKL. CDR3 size: 15 residues. The CDR3, as DNA: TGCGCCAGCAGCCAAGCGACGGGTATGAACACTGAAGCTTTCTTT. Amino acids: CASSQATGMNTEAFF.

This clonotype was recorded many times. V is TRBV20-1 and J is TRBJ2-4; D might be TRBD2 (6 bases). Germline loops: CDR1 DFQATT, CDR2 SNEGSKA (reference sequence). The ends were cut back, 3 bases at V and 0 bases at J, with 12 bases in the middle. This CDR3 spans 15 amino acids. CDR3 in amino acids: CSARDSGVAKNIQYF. The CDR3 DNA is TGCAGTGCTAGGGATAGCGGAGTAGCCAAAAACATTCAGTACTTC.

The chain has TRBV12-3 or TRBV12-4 and TRBJ2-1; D unresolved. Trimming took 6 bases from V and 9 from J, leaving 18 bases between them. The CDR3 is 14 residues long. CDR3 bases: TGTGCCAGCAGAACTCTTGGGGTCTTCGGTGAGCAGTTCTTC. It specifies CASRTLGVFGEQFF.

This clonotype was observed many times. The chain carries TRBV7-2 and TRBJ2-2; TRBD1 agrees at 8 bases. The CDR3 covers 15 residues. CDR1 is SGHTA, CDR2 FQGNSA, per germline. Losses at the gene ends were 6 bases for V and 2 bases for J; bases not matched to a gene: 5. In DNA, the CDR3 is TGTGCCAGCAGATCGGGACAGGCCAACACCGGGGAGCTGTTTTTT. Translated, it gives CASRSGQANTGELFF.

V and J are TRBV21-1 and TRBJ2-5; the listed D gene, TRBD1, was not tested against the DNA. TRBV21-1 represents a pseudogene. The CDR3 spans 16 residues. The DNA of the CDR3 is TGTGCCAGTAAGGAGGGACAGCGCACAATCGGAGAGACCCAGTACTTC. The encoded protein is CASKEGQRTIGETQYF.

There are a few counts of this clonotype. This chain uses TRBV7-9 with TRBJ1-1, with 10 nucleotides matching TRBD1. The CDR3 runs 13 residues. J gave up 5 bases and V 7 bases, and 4 bases lay outside the gene matches. Looked up from germline, CDR1 is SEHNR and CDR2 is FQNEAQ (reference sequence). The CDR3 region is CASTQDRGTEAFF. The DNA of the CDR3 is TGTGCCAGCACCCAGGACAGGGGGACTGAAGCTTTCTTT.

This clonotype was recorded a few times. V and J are TRBV28 and TRBJ2-7, with 7 bases lining up with TRBD1. CDR3 length: 12 residues. Germline assignment: CDR1 MDHEN and CDR2 SYDVKM. V gave up 11 bases and J gave up 2 bases; unmatched junction bases: 6. The CDR3 sequence is CALRDRAYEQYF. CDR3 DNA: TGTGCCCTCAGGGACAGAGCCTACGAGCAGTACTTC.

V usage is TRBV7-6 and J usage is TRBJ2-2, with D uncertain. V lost 5 bases and J 6 bases, leaving 7 bases between the germline ends. The CDR3 length is 12 residues. CDR1 and CDR2 (germline): SGHVS, FNYEAQ. The chain's CDR3 is CASSHQPGELFF. The DNA for the CDR3 is TGTGCCAGCAGCCATCAACCCGGGGAGCTGTTTTTT.

This clonotype was seen a handful of times. In DNA form, the CDR3 reads TGCAGTGCTAGACCTCAGAACACCGGGGAGCTGTTTTTT. Amino acid sequence: CSARPQNTGELFF. The gene calls are TRBV20-1 and TRBJ2-2; D is uncertain. Germline V gives CDR1 DFQATT, CDR2 SNEGSKA (reference sequence). The CDR3 is 13 amino acids. With 2 bases removed from V and 1 base from J, the gap between germline ends came to 5 bases.

The chain couples TRBV7-9 to TRBJ2-1; D not certain. The V gene's germline CDR1 is SEHNR and CDR2 FQNEAQ (reference sequence). Trimming cost V 4 bases and J 12 bases, with 13 bases left between them. The CDR3 is 12 residues long. The CDR3 here is CASSSSTWGQFF. In nucleotides, the CDR3 is TGTGCCAGCAGCTCATCCACGTGGGGGCAGTTCTTC. Looking up the rest from reference TRBV7-9 and TRBJ2-1 gives the full variable domain: DTGVSQNPRHKITKRGQNVTFRCDPISEHNRLYWYRQTLGQGPEFLTYFQNEAQLEKSRLLSDRFSAERPKGSFSTLEIQRTEQGDSAMYLCASSSSTWGQFFGPGTRLTVL.

V is TRBV19 and J is TRBJ2-5, with D hard to call. Trimming took off 8 bases at V and 4 bases at J, with 17 bases between the two ends. The germline V gene encodes CDR1 LNHDA and CDR2 SQIVND (reference sequence). The length of the CDR3 is 14 residues. Written as DNA, the CDR3 is TGTGCCAGTGCCACTTCGCGGTTGGGAGAGACCCAGTACTTC. Translated, it gives CASATSRLGETQYF.

V gene TRBV7-2 combines with J gene TRBJ1-4; 8 bases match TRBD1. CDR3 length: 14 amino acids. V was pared by 3 bases and J by 10 bases, with 7 bases of the junction left unmatched. CDR1 and CDR2 from the germline V gene are SGHTA and FQGNSA. For the CDR3, the DNA is TGTGCCAGCAGCTTCGGACAGGGAGGAGGAAAACTGTTTTTT. The encoded protein is CASSFGQGGGKLFF.

This clonotype was recorded a few times. The chain combines TRBV7-8 with TRBJ1-1, with a weak D call TRBD1 (6 bases). V lost 1 base to trimming and J lost 4 bases, with 10 bases between them. This CDR3 is built from 14 residues. In germline, CDR1 is SGHVS, CDR2 FQNEAQ. CDR3 coding DNA: TGTGCCAGCAGCTTAGGGGGGCTAACCACTGAAGCTTTCTTT. It translates to CASSLGGLTTEAFF.